Detailed here is one TCR beta chain. Its ends do not fully match the called genes, so a read error is possible. Every donor provided around 9.5 milliliters of peripheral blood. This entry is derived from a study of blood T cells in healthy people across ages. Combining a sample-barcoded 5' primer with a J-beta primer mix, a second PCR ran for about 6 to 12 cycles. Through a template-switch adaptor with 12 random nucleotides, each cDNA molecule received a tag. TCRdb reanalysed the 5' RACE reads using MiXCR and keeps one entry per CDR3 protein. The table lists around 850,000 distinct CDR3 sequences, about 36% of them singletons. The receptor was isolated from a man in his late teens or twenties in good health. Sequencing was carried out using blood.

The CDR3 sequence: CAGSQGWTATNEKLFF. DNA of the CDR3: TGCGCCGGCAGCCAAGGGTGGACAGCAACTAATGAAAAACTGTTTTTT. This sequence joins TRBV4-3 and TRBJ1-4; tentatively, D is TRBD1 (6 bases). CDR1 and CDR2 from the germline V gene are LGHNA and YSLEER. The CDR3 is made up of 16 amino acids.